A single TCR beta chain is shown here with its context. The CDR3 is 17 amino acids. V lost 4 bases to trimming and J lost 4 bases; unmatched junction nucleotides: 11. Germline-derived CDR1 and CDR2 are SGHDT and YYEEEE. How the authors handled the data: Reference gene primers were amplified, and this amplification served to estimate nucleated cell counts. The protocol was immunoSEQ multiplex PCR, while the TCRdb copy is restricted to in-frame clones and leaves out a portion. D and trimming were read from the DNA, whereas the V and J calls and clone size are those reported in that table. The sample yields 300,000 to 350,000 clones, approximately 90% seen once. The data stem from a study of blood T cell repertoires in COVID-19. Turning to the study itself: Collection of acute and convalescent COVID-19 samples took place in the United States, Italy and Spain. The cDNA or gDNA used as material had been derived from T cells, B-cell-depleted T cells, or PBMCs.

J is TRBJ1-6 and V is TRBV5-6; TRBD1 matches 7 bases. Sample: peripheral blood. This clonotype was obtained from a man aged 18 to 29 with active or convalescent COVID-19. This CDR3 reads CASSLYRQGRYNSPLHF. In DNA form, the CDR3 reads TGTGCCAGCAGCCTATATAGACAGGGAAGATATAATTCACCCCTCCACTTT.